One and the same sample provided the 15 T cell receptor beta chains below, sequenced in a study of tumor-infiltrating lymphocytes in primary liver carcinoma. It was from around 20-30 mg of unsorted bulk tissue that RNA and DNA were co-extracted. Using a constant-region primer together with ProtoScript II reverse transcriptase, TCR beta cDNA was made from roughly 540 ng of total RNA. Library construction for TCR beta comprised three nested multiplex PCR rounds performed with slightly modified ARM-PCR. In the first two PCR rounds, TRBV1-TRBV30 forward primers were paired with a C-beta reverse primer, and each round lasted about 9 cycles. TCRdb re-called the multiplex PCR reads through MiXCR, storing one row per CDR3 protein. This table has about 70,000 distinct CDR3 sequences, roughly two thirds appearing once. The sequenced sample was liver tumor tissue from sampling region 4. Subset denoted: tumor region T4, right-lateral pole. These TCRs come from a man aged 35-49 years with primary liver carcinoma and hepatitis B virus infection.

This clonotype was counted at least ten times. The chain carries TRBV5-4 and TRBJ2-2, with 10 nucleotides matching TRBD1. CDR3 size: 18 residues. With 4 bases clipped from V and 0 bases from J, the junction kept 9 bases outside the gene matches. CDR1 is SGHNT, CDR2 YYREEE, per germline (reference sequence). The CDR3 DNA is TGTGCCAGCAGCCCCACGACAGGGGGCTTCGCGAACACCGGGGAGCTGTTTTTT. It specifies CASSPTTGGFANTGELFF.

Points on this clonotype: The junction shows a germline mismatch at one end, possibly a read error. The J gene is TRBJ2-3, the V gene TRBV6-5; D may be TRBD2 (5 bases). The CDR3 has 15 residues. Germline V gives CDR1 MNHEY, CDR2 SVGAGI. The CDR3 protein is CASNYSGEQTDTQYF. CDR3 DNA sequence: TGTGCCAGCAATTACTCTGGGGAGCAAACAGATACGCAGTATTTT.

This clonotype turned up a few times. This chain links TRBV11-2 with TRBJ2-1; D tentatively reads TRBD1 or TRBD2 (5 bases each). This CDR3 has 15 residues. Germline V gene lookup returns CDR1 SGHAT and CDR2 FQNNGV. Deletions cut 5 bases from V and 9 bases from J, with 20 bases between. CDR3 nucleotide sequence: TGTGCCAGCAGCACCCGGGGCCCTGCGAACAGTGAGCAGTTCTTC. This translates into CASSTRGPANSEQFF. Complete variable domain (other parts from reference TRBV11-2 and TRBJ2-1): EAGVAQSPRYKIIEKRQSVAFWCNPISGHATLYWYQQILGQGPKLLIQFQNNGVVDDSQLPKDRFSAERLKGVDSTLKIQPAKLEDSAVYLCASSTRGPANSEQFFGPGTRLTVL.

The chain recombines TRBV29-1 with TRBJ2-7, with 10 bases that match TRBD2. The CDR3 sequence is 17 residues long. J lost 6 bases, V lost 4 bases, and 18 bases had no gene match. The V gene's germline CDR1 is SQVTM and CDR2 ANQGSEA. CDR3 sequence: CSVAVVGTSAWGCEQYF. As DNA, the CDR3 is TGCAGCGTTGCGGTGGTTGGGACTAGCGCTTGGGGCTGCGAGCAGTACTTC.

This clonotype was seen a single time. The CDR3 does not end in the conserved phenylalanine or tryptophan, so this is likely a read error. The chain joins TRBV4-1 to TRBJ2-7; a weak D match, TRBD2 (5 bases). Looked up from germline, CDR1 is MGHRA and CDR2 is YSYEKL. This CDR3 spans 15 amino acids. The V end lost 0 bases, the J end lost 2 bases, and 11 bases lay between the germline ends. The CDR3 spells CASSQEGISAYEQYL. The DNA of the CDR3 is TGCGCCAGCAGCCAAGAGGGGATTAGCGCCTACGAGCAGTACTTA.

On this clonotype: At one end, the junction sequence differs from germline, possibly due to a read error. CDR3 sequence reads: CVIIEDGGPDEAFF. CDR3 sequence (DNA): TGCGTCATCATTGAGGACGGGGGGCCCGATGAAGCTTTCTTT. The chain links TRBV10-3 to TRBJ1-1; tentative D call: TRBD1 (6 bases). CDR1 ENHRY and CDR2 SYGVKD come from the germline V gene. The CDR3 consists of 14 residues.

This clonotype has a single count. At one end the junction does not follow the germline gene, possibly because of a read error. The genes are TRBV6-5 and TRBJ2-7; maybe TRBD2 (5 bases). In germline, CDR1 is MNHEY, CDR2 SVGAGI. The CDR3 runs 12 residues. CDR3 residues: CASSTLSWEHYF. The CDR3, as DNA: TGTGCCAGCAGTACTCTATCGTGGGAGCATTACTTC.

With regard to this clonotype: One end of the junction fails to match germline, which may point to a read error. The chain links TRBV11-2 to TRBJ2-6; TRBD2 might be the D (6 bases). This CDR3 comprises 16 residues. Per germline, CDR1 SGHAT and CDR2 FQNNGV. The CDR3 DNA follows: TGTACCAGCAGCTTAACGCGGGGAAGAGGGGCCAACGCCCTGACTTTC. Translating gives CTSSLTRGRGANALTF.

The chain links TRBV28 to TRBJ2-3; 9 nucleotides agree with TRBD1. Germline CDR1 and CDR2: MDHEN and SYDVKM. J was trimmed by 2 bases and V by 5 bases; bases with no gene match: 20. The CDR3 covers 20 residues. CDR3 in amino acids: CASSTLGDRVGPPNTDTQYF. The CDR3 nucleotides read TGTGCCAGCAGTACCCTTGGGGACAGGGTGGGACCTCCAAACACAGATACGCAGTATTTT.

The chain joins TRBV29-1 to TRBJ2-1, with D maybe TRBD2 (6 bases). The J call may be faulty, since TRBJ2-7 better matches the DNA end. The CDR3 loop spans 15 amino acids. The V gene's germline CDR1 is SQVTM and CDR2 ANQGSEA. The CDR3 nucleotides are TGCAGCGCGCAGTCGTGGGGGGAGGTGATCAATGAGCAGTACTTC. Its protein product is CSAQSWGEVINEQYF.

The chain links TRBV12-3 or TRBV12-4 to TRBJ1-2, with D perhaps TRBD1 (5 bases). The CDR3 is 12 residues long. Between the trimmed V and J ends, which lost 7 bases and 6 bases, there was a span of 12 bases. The DNA for the CDR3 is TGTGCCAGCAATTTGAGCAGGGATGGCTACACCTTC. Its translation: CASNLSRDGYTF.

Comments on this clonotype: The germline gene is not matched at one end of the junction; a read error may be the cause. The genes are TRBV6-1 and TRBJ2-7; D is perhaps TRBD1 (6 bases). This CDR3 region has 14 residues. Germline V lookup: CDR1 MNHNS, CDR2 SASEGT. This CDR3 is CASRVRGESYEQYF. Written as DNA, the CDR3 is TGTGCCAGCAGGGTCAGGGGCGAGAGCTACGAGCAATACTTC.

The gene calls are TRBV4-2 and TRBJ1-5; D unresolved. V shed 7 bases and J shed 6 bases, with 13 bases lying between them. The germline gives CDR1 LGHNA, CDR2 YNFKEQ. This CDR3 is built from 13 residues. The CDR3 here is CASNQAQIQPQHF. CDR3 nucleotides: TGTGCCAGCAACCAGGCCCAAATTCAGCCCCAGCATTTT.

This clonotype was counted only a few times. A read error may explain this, as a much larger clone is one base away. The V call is TRBV10-3, the J call TRBJ2-3, with D possibly TRBD1 on 6 matching bases. Germline lookup yields CDR1 ENHRY and CDR2 SYGVKD. The CDR3 runs 14 residues. CDR3 protein: CTISGGAGTDTQYF. The CDR3 nucleotides are TGTACCATCAGTGGGGGCGCAGGTACAGATACGCAGTATTTT.

This clonotype is medium-sized within its sample. The CDR3, as DNA: TGTGCCAGCAGCCAAGTCTCTAGCGGGAGCTCCTACGAGCAGTACTTC. Translated: CASSQVSSGSSYEQYF. The chain recombines TRBV4-2 with TRBJ2-7; 10 positions agree with TRBD2. Per the germline V gene, CDR1 is LGHNA and CDR2 is YNFKEQ. V gave up 1 base and J gave up 0 bases; unmatched junction bases: 3. The CDR3 covers 16 residues.